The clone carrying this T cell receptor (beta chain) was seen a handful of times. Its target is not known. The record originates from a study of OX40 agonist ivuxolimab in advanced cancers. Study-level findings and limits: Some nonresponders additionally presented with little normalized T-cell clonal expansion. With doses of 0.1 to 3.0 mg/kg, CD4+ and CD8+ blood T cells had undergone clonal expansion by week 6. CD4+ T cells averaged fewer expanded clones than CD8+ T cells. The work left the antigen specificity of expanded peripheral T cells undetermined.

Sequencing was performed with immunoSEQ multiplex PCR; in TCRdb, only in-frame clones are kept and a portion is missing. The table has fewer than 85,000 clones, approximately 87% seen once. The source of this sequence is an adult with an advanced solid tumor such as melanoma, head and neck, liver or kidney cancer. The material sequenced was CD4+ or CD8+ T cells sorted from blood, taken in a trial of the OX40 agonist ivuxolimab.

The CDR3 coding sequence is TGTGCCAGCAGTTCCCCCTCAGGCTGGGGCTATGGCTACACCTTC. Translating gives CASSSPSGWGYGYTF. The chain is built from TRBV28 and TRBJ1-2; no reliable D call. CDR1 MDHEN and CDR2 SYDVKM come from the germline V gene. Between the trimmed V and J ends, which lost 4 bases and 4 bases, there was a span of 16 bases. CDR3 length: 15 amino acids.